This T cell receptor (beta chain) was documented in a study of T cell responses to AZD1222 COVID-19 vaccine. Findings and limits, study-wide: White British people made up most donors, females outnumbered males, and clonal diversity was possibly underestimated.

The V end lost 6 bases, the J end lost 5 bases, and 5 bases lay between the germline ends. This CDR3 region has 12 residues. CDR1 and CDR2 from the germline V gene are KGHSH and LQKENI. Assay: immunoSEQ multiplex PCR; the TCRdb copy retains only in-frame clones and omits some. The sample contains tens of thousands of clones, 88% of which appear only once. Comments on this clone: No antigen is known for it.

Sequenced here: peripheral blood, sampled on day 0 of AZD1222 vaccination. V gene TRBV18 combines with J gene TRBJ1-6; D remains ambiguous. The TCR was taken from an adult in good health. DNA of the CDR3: TGTGCCAGCTCGAGGAATAATTCACCCCTCCACTTT. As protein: CASSRNNSPLHF.